The 29 T cell receptor beta chains given below trace back to one sample, sequenced in a study of T cell responses to AZD1222 COVID-19 vaccine. Here immunoSEQ multiplex PCR was the method, and the copy in TCRdb shows in-frame clones only, minus some. This sample carries 150,000 to 200,000 clones, about 89% of them seen once, and the ten largest clones take approximately 1.6%. The specimen was peripheral blood, collected 28 days after the second AZD1222 dose. All receptors derive from an adult who received the AZD1222 COVID-19 vaccine.

This chain links TRBV6-2 or TRBV6-3 with TRBJ1-1, with no clear D. The ends were cut back, 0 bases at V and 2 bases at J, with 7 bases in the middle. Germline-derived CDR1 and CDR2 are MNHEY and SVGEGT. There are 14 residues in the CDR3. CDR3 in amino acids: CASSYSSRNTEAFF. CDR3 sequence (DNA): TGTGCCAGCAGTTACTCCAGTAGAAACACTGAAGCTTTCTTT.

The chain recombines TRBV30 with TRBJ2-7, with D uncertain. V was shortened by 5 bases and J by 7 bases, with 12 bases between the two germline ends. Germline CDR1 reads GTSNPN; CDR2 reads SVGIG (reference sequence). The CDR3 has 11 amino acids. The CDR3 protein is CAWGNGWEQYF. CDR3 in DNA: TGTGCCTGGGGAAACGGGTGGGAGCAGTACTTC.

This clone has just a few counts. This chain joins TRBV28 and TRBJ1-6, with TRBD1 identical over 11 bases. J lost 10 bases, V lost 5 bases, and 4 bases had no gene match. The CDR3 length is 14 residues. Germline-derived CDR1 and CDR2 are MDHEN and SYDVKM. Here the CDR3 DNA reads TGTGCCAGCAGTGCGCGGGACAGGGGGTCACCCCTCCACTTT. Its protein is CASSARDRGSPLHF.

This clone was seen a single time. The chain carries TRBV6-5 and TRBJ1-5; TRBD1 agrees at 9 bases. This CDR3 is built from 15 residues. With V trimmed by 6 bases and J by 3 bases, 6 bases remained unmatched. Germline-derived CDR1 and CDR2 are MNHEY and SVGAGI. DNA for the CDR3: TGTGCCAGCAGACTCCGGACAGGGGTCAATCAGCCCCAGCATTTT. It encodes CASRLRTGVNQPQHF.

The gene calls are TRBV4-3 and TRBJ2-1; tentative D call: TRBD1 (5 bases). Trimming cost V 1 base and J 3 bases, with 22 bases left between them. The CDR3 totals 19 residues. CDR1 and CDR2 from the germline V gene are LGHNA and YSLEER. The DNA for the CDR3 is TGCGCCAGCAGCCAAGTAAGGGGAAATCCTACGGGCCTCTACAATGAGCAGTTCTTC. Translated: CASSQVRGNPTGLYNEQFF.

In nucleotides, the CDR3 is TGCAGCGTTGTCCGTATGGGGCAGGGGGCGCGCTATGGCTACACCTTC. It is translated as CSVVRMGQGARYGYTF. The chain is built from TRBV29-1 and TRBJ1-2; 8 bases map to TRBD1. The CDR3 sequence is 16 residues long. Germline CDR1 SQVTM, CDR2 ANQGSEA. V trimming: 4 bases; J trimming: 4 bases; junction bases outside the gene matches: 14.

The V and J genes are TRBV18 and TRBJ1-4; weak D call: TRBD1 (6 bases). Deletions cut 3 bases from V and 14 bases from J, with 19 bases between. Germline loops: CDR1 KGHSH, CDR2 LQKENI. This CDR3 spans 14 amino acids. The CDR3 loop reads CASSPSTGIAALFF. CDR3 coding DNA: TGTGCCAGCTCACCTTCTACAGGGATAGCTGCGCTGTTTTTT.

The chain carries TRBV27 and TRBJ1-2; 9 bases match TRBD1. V lost 5 bases and J lost 2; bases outside the gene matches: 12. The CDR3 spans 17 residues. CDR1 is MNHEY and CDR2 is SMNVEV in the germline V gene (reference sequence). The chain's CDR3 is CASSKDAQGARNYGYTF. The CDR3 DNA sequence: TGTGCCAGCAGTAAAGACGCACAGGGGGCGCGGAACTATGGCTACACCTTC.

The rearrangement links TRBV19 to TRBJ1-1, with D perhaps TRBD1 (6 bases). Germline-derived CDR1 and CDR2 are LNHDA and SQIVND (reference sequence). There are 14 residues in the CDR3. Trimming took off 6 bases at V and 0 bases at J, with 11 bases between the two ends. CDR3 region: CASRTGSMNTEAFF. Here the CDR3 DNA reads TGTGCCAGTAGAACAGGGTCCATGAACACTGAAGCTTTCTTT.

The chain carries TRBV11-2 and TRBJ1-5, with no clear D. CDR1 is SGHAT and CDR2 is FQNNGV in the germline V gene. The CDR3 contains 14 residues. Trimming stripped 0 bases from V and 2 bases from J, with 5 bases between. This CDR3 reads CASSLDMGNQPQHF. CDR3 bases: TGTGCCAGCAGCTTAGATATGGGCAATCAGCCCCAGCATTTT. Supplemented by reference TRBV11-2 and TRBJ1-5, the full variable domain reads EAGVAQSPRYKIIEKRQSVAFWCNPISGHATLYWYQQILGQGPKLLIQFQNNGVVDDSQLPKDRFSAERLKGVDSTLKIQPAKLEDSAVYLCASSLDMGNQPQHFGDGTRLSIL.

The J gene is TRBJ1-3, the V gene TRBV11-2; maybe TRBD1 (5 bases). With 7 bases removed from V and 0 bases from J, the gap between germline ends came to 13 bases. This CDR3 is 15 amino acids long. Germline assignment: CDR1 SGHAT and CDR2 FQNNGV. The CDR3 loop reads CASIAGLSSGNTIYF. For the CDR3, the DNA is TGTGCCAGCATCGCGGGACTCAGCTCTGGAAACACCATATATTTT.

The chain couples TRBV27 to TRBJ1-1; D is unresolved. V was cut by 6 bases and J by 1 base, with 9 bases left in between. CDR1 MNHEY and CDR2 SMNVEV come from the germline V gene (reference sequence). The CDR3 spans 13 residues. CDR3: CASRRAENTEAFF. CDR3 coding DNA: TGTGCCAGCAGAAGGGCAGAGAACACTGAAGCTTTCTTT.

This chain joins TRBV2 and TRBJ2-7, with TRBD1 matching 10 bases. This CDR3 region has 15 residues. V shed 5 bases, J shed 2 bases, and the junction held 6 bases outside the gene matches. Looked up from germline, CDR1 is SNHLY and CDR2 is FYNNEI. This CDR3 is CASSRQGAQTYEQYF. The CDR3 DNA reads TGTGCCAGCAGTCGACAGGGGGCGCAAACCTACGAGCAGTACTTC.

CDR3 in DNA: TGTGCCAGCAGTGCCCAACGGTCTAGCACAGATACGCAGTATTTT. Translating gives CASSAQRSSTDTQYF. The V gene is TRBV2, the J gene TRBJ2-3; the D is unclear. The V gene's germline CDR1 is SNHLY and CDR2 FYNNEI. The CDR3 totals 15 residues. Trimming removed 4 bases at V and 0 bases at J, with 11 bases between.

The chain has TRBV2 and TRBJ1-5; TRBD1 matches at 10 bases. The CDR3 length is 18 residues. CDR1 and CDR2 (germline): SNHLY, FYNNEI. The V segment lost 6 bases and the J segment 1 base; nucleotides outside the gene matches: 12. The CDR3 nucleotides read TGTGCCAGCAGGATCGCCGGGACAGGGGTCTTGAGCAATCAGCCCCAGCATTTT. Translation gives CASRIAGTGVLSNQPQHF.

The chain carries TRBV3-1 (or the pseudogene TRBV3-2) and TRBJ2-7, with D perhaps TRBD2 (5 bases). The V gene's germline CDR1 is LGHDT and CDR2 YNNKEL (reference sequence). The V end was cut by 4 bases, the J end by 3 bases, with 13 bases between. The CDR3 is 14 amino acids. CDR3 region: CASSRVPGSYEQYF. In nucleotides, the CDR3 is TGTGCCAGCAGCCGGGTTCCGGGGAGCTACGAGCAGTACTTC.

The rearrangement links TRBV11-2 to TRBJ1-2, with a possible D match to TRBD1 (5 bases). CDR1 and CDR2 from the germline V gene are SGHAT and FQNNGV. V was clipped by 2 bases and J by 8 bases, with 9 bases between them. This CDR3 spans 12 amino acids. The CDR3 loop is CASSLQRDGYTF. The CDR3 nucleotides are TGTGCCAGCAGCTTACAGAGGGACGGCTACACCTTC.

This clone was recorded once. Other DNA variants within this sample encode the same CDR3. The chain has TRBV3-1 (or the pseudogene TRBV3-2) and TRBJ2-7; 11 bases are shared with TRBD1. CDR1 and CDR2 (germline): LGHDT, YNNKEL (reference sequence). This CDR3 contains 14 residues. V was clipped by 4 bases and J by 6 bases; unmatched bases: 5. CDR3 bases: TGTGCCAGCAGCCCCGGACAGGGGGCAGGCGAGCAGTACTTC. Translating gives CASSPGQGAGEQYF.

The chain has TRBV5-1 and TRBJ1-2; TRBD1 agrees at 8 bases. Germline V gene data show CDR1 as SGHRS and CDR2 as YFSETQ. V dropped 4 bases and J dropped 3; count of bases not matched to a gene: 5. CDR3 length: 14 residues. The DNA for the CDR3 is TGCGCCAGCAGCCCAGGGGGCGCGGACTATGGCTACACCTTC. This codes for CASSPGGADYGYTF.

This clone was counted between two and nine times. This rearrangement joins TRBV9 to TRBJ2-1, with TRBD2 matching over 7 bases. CDR1 is SGDLS, CDR2 YYNGEE, per germline. The trim removed 4 bases at V and 2 bases at J, leaving 9 bases unmatched. CDR3 length equals 16 residues. CDR3 DNA: TGTGCCAGCAGCTCCGGGACTACCGATACCTACAATGAGCAGTTCTTC. Encoded protein: CASSSGTTDTYNEQFF. The full variable domain, its missing parts supplied by reference TRBV9 and TRBJ2-1, is DSGVTQTPKHLITATGQRVTLRCSPRSGDLSVYWYQQSLDQGLQFLIQYYNGEERAKGNILERFSAQQFPDLHSELNLSSLELGDSALYFCASSSGTTDTYNEQFFGPGTRLTVL.

The gene calls are TRBV30 and TRBJ1-2, with D hard to call. V lost 2 bases and J 4 bases, leaving 11 bases between the germline ends. Germline CDR1 and CDR2: GTSNPN and SVGIG (reference sequence). The CDR3 is 13 amino acids. The CDR3 spells CAWSLGAVYGYTF. The CDR3 DNA follows: TGTGCCTGGAGTCTCGGAGCTGTCTATGGCTACACCTTC.

This chain uses TRBV5-1 with TRBJ1-5; the D is unclear. Germline loops: CDR1 SGHRS, CDR2 YFSETQ. There are 14 residues in the CDR3. Trimming took 4 bases from V and 7 from J, leaving 15 bases between them. The CDR3, as DNA: TGCGCCAGCAGCCAAGGTTCTTGGGGACAGCCCCAGCATTTT. Protein product: CASSQGSWGQPQHF.

The chain recombines TRBV2 with TRBJ1-4; D is unresolved. Germline V gene data show CDR1 as SNHLY and CDR2 as FYNNEI. Between the trimmed V and J ends, which lost 2 bases and 7 bases, there was a span of 8 bases. The CDR3 is 13 residues long. DNA for the CDR3: TGTGCCAGCAGTGAATCTCGATCTGAAAAACTGTTTTTT. Protein sequence: CASSESRSEKLFF.

The gene calls are TRBV6-5 and TRBJ2-7, with D unresolved. Germline lookup yields CDR1 MNHEY and CDR2 SVGAGI. CDR3 length equals 13 residues. V lost 6 bases, J lost 3 bases, and 12 bases lay in between. The CDR3 DNA sequence: TGTGCCAGCAGCGACGACTGGGGCTACGAGCAGTACTTC. Its protein product is CASSDDWGYEQYF.

The V and J genes are TRBV5-1 and TRBJ2-5; TRBD2 matches 9 bases. V lost 3 bases to trimming and J lost 2 bases; unmatched junction nucleotides: 20. CDR1 is SGHRS, CDR2 YFSETQ, per germline. The CDR3 length is 20 residues. Here the CDR3 DNA reads TGCGCCAGCAGCTACCAATTGCTAGCGGGGCGGTTTCTAGATCAAGAGACCCAGTACTTC. Amino acids: CASSYQLLAGRFLDQETQYF.

The V and J genes are TRBV20-1 and TRBJ1-2, with D possibly matching TRBD1 (6 bases). Germline CDR1 reads DFQATT; CDR2 reads SNEGSKA (reference sequence). The CDR3 sequence is 13 residues long. Trimming took off 3 bases at V and 4 bases at J, with 12 bases between the two ends. CDR3: CSASSGGGYGYTF. The CDR3 nucleotides are TGCAGTGCTAGTTCCGGGGGCGGCTATGGCTACACCTTC.

The chain uses TRBV18 and TRBJ2-3; no firm D call. Germline CDR1 KGHSH, CDR2 LQKENI. The CDR3 consists of 14 residues. The V end lost 0 bases, the J end lost 6 bases, and 10 bases lay between the germline ends. CDR3 sequence: CASSPPGKVDTQYF. CDR3 DNA sequence: TGTGCCAGCTCACCACCGGGGAAGGTGGATACGCAGTATTTT.

V gene TRBV12-5 combines with J gene TRBJ1-5, with unresolved D. Germline V gene lookup returns CDR1 LGHNT and CDR2 FRNRAP. Trimming stripped 0 bases from V and 5 bases from J, with 8 bases between. The CDR3 extends over 14 amino acids. CDR3 nucleotides: TGTGCTAGTGGTTTGGTAGGGAGTTATCAGCCCCAGCATTTT. Residues: CASGLVGSYQPQHF.

The chain carries TRBV3-1 (or the pseudogene TRBV3-2) and TRBJ1-1; D possibly corresponds to TRBD1 (6 bases). Between the trimmed V and J ends, which lost 0 bases and 4 bases, there was a span of 15 bases. CDR3 length equals 16 residues. The germline CDR1 and CDR2 sequences are LGHDT and YNNKEL (reference sequence). CDR3 sequence: CASSQDLGQILTEAFF. CDR3 coding DNA: TGTGCCAGCAGCCAAGATCTTGGACAGATTCTCACTGAAGCTTTCTTT.